These 8 T cell receptor beta chains were all obtained from the same sample, sequenced in a study of CD8 T cells in Susac syndrome. When the RNA was reverse transcribed, random hexamers were used with an input of about 0.45 to 1 ug. TCRdb re-analysed the immunoSEQ multiplex PCR reads in MiXCR, keeping a single row per CDR3 protein. The sample includes approximately 190,000 distinct CDR3 sequences, 90% to 97% of them seen just once. The source material was CD4+ T cells from PBMCs. These receptors were collected from a human donor with Susac syndrome.

The chain couples TRBV20-1 to TRBJ2-5; D is unresolved. The V end lost 3 bases, the J end lost 2 bases, and 7 bases lay between the germline ends. Germline values: CDR1 DFQATT, CDR2 SNEGSKA (reference sequence). This CDR3 spans 12 amino acids. The CDR3 DNA is TGCAGTGCTAGCACCGATCAAGAGACCCAGTACTTC. Protein product: CSASTDQETQYF.

The chain employs TRBV12-3 or TRBV12-4 and TRBJ2-6; D is possibly TRBD1 (5 bases). The CDR3 contains 14 residues. V was cut by 8 bases and J by 3 bases, with 11 bases left in between. CDR3 coding DNA: TGTGCCAGCGGCAGGGCTGGTGGGGCCAACGTCCTGACTTTC. Translated: CASGRAGGANVLTF.

V gene TRBV7-2 combines with J gene TRBJ1-5, with a weak D call TRBD1 (5 bases). Deletions cut 6 bases from V and 1 base from J, with 13 bases between. CDR3 length: 15 residues. From germline, CDR1 is SGHTA and CDR2 FQGNSA. CDR3 residues: CASSLWGYSNQPQHF. CDR3 bases: TGTGCCAGCAGTCTTTGGGGGTACAGCAATCAGCCCCAGCATTTT.

The chain links TRBV7-9 to TRBJ1-6; TRBD1 matches 8 bases. V gave up 0 bases and J gave up 11 bases; unmatched junction bases: 18. The CDR3 spans 19 residues. Per the germline V gene, CDR1 is SEHNR and CDR2 is FQNEAQ (reference sequence). DNA for the CDR3: TGTGCCAGCAGCTTAGCTCTATCGGGCAGGGGGCGCCTCGTAGCACCCCTCCACTTT. Its translation is CASSLALSGRGRLVAPLHF.

The chain joins TRBV29-1 to TRBJ2-2, with 9 bases fitting TRBD1. This CDR3 has 14 residues. Trimming took 7 bases from V and 6 from J; bases not matched to a gene: 9. Germline CDR1 is SQVTM and CDR2 is ANQGSEA. CDR3 region: CSAGTGKVAGELFF. DNA for the CDR3: TGCAGCGCCGGGACAGGGAAAGTGGCCGGGGAGCTGTTTTTT.

The CDR3 DNA is TGTGCCAGCAGCCAACAGGGTTACTATGGCTACACCTTC. This codes for CASSQQGYYGYTF. This rearrangement joins TRBV14 to TRBJ1-2, with TRBD1 as a possible D gene (5 bases). The V and J ends lost 2 bases and 3 bases respectively, with 7 bases between them. This CDR3 spans 13 amino acids. Germline CDR1 is SGHDN and CDR2 is FVKESK.

A single count supports this clonotype. V usage is TRBV20-1 and J usage is TRBJ1-2; D ambiguous. V lost 6 bases and J 8 bases, leaving 22 bases between the germline ends. Per the germline V gene, CDR1 is DFQATT and CDR2 is SNEGSKA (reference sequence). The CDR3 runs to 14 residues. DNA for the CDR3: TGCAGTGCCGCCGTCGACACAGCCAATGGAGGCTACACCTTC. Protein sequence: CSAAVDTANGGYTF.

CDR3 protein: CASSLNRPDEQYF. In DNA form, the CDR3 reads TGTGCCAGCAGCTTAAACCGTCCGGACGAGCAGTACTTC. The chain couples TRBV7-2 to TRBJ2-7, with D unresolved. With 2 bases removed from V and 5 bases from J, the gap between germline ends came to 10 bases. This CDR3 is 13 amino acids long. Germline V gene data show CDR1 as SGHTA and CDR2 as FQGNSA.